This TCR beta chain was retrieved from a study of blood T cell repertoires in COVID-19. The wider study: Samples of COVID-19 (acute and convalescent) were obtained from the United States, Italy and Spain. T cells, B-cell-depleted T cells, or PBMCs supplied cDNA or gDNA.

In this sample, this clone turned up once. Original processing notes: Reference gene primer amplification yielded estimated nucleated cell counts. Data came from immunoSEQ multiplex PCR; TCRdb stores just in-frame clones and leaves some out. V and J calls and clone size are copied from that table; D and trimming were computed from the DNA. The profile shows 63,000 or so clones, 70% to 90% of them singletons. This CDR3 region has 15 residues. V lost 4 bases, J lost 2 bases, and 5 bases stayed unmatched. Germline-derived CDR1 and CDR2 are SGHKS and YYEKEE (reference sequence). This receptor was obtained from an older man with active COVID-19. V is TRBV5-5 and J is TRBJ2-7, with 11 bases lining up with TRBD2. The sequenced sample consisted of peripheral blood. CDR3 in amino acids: CASSTGLAGPYEQYF. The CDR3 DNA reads TGTGCCAGCAGCACCGGACTAGCGGGCCCCTACGAGCAGTACTTC.